This T cell receptor beta chain was sequenced during a study of identical twins (dated by TCRdb to about 2016). Some background on the complete study: To test whether fetal clonotypes persist, this study deep-sequenced TCR alpha and beta repertoires from monozygotic twins, from unrelated adults of various ages, and from cord blood. To rule out contamination, the twin experiments were replicated at different times with different library preparation protocols. General conclusions and limits of the study: In monozygotic twins, recombination models systematically underestimated out-of-frame TCR alpha sharing, but the models matched the sharing seen between unrelated individuals. Abundant cord blood beta clonotypes had fewer insertions, young adult naive repertoires showed a similar but weaker trend, and memory repertoires showed no such trend. Invariant T cells such as MAIT and iNKT could partly confound zero-insertion analyses, though diverse VJ usage argued against this for most clonotypes. Conclusions relied on cross-sectional statistical analysis, since the same donors could not be followed over many years. Compared with coincidental sharing between unrelated individuals, an excess of low generation-probability sequences was observed among out-of-frame TCR alpha sequences shared between twins. A weaker excess of twin sharing was found in beta out-of-frame sequences because the signal-to-noise ratio was lowered by fewer shared sequences.

The germline V gene encodes CDR1 MGHRA and CDR2 YSYEKL. At the junction V is shortened by 1 base and J by 5 bases; bases outside the gene matches: 5. Measured from the cysteine to the phenylalanine, the CDR3 is 16 residues long. Only the CDR3 region is kept as DNA, spanning 48 bases read in frame from base 1. All donors were healthy Caucasians. The twin cohort comprised three pairs of female monozygotic twins, all aged roughly 18 to 29 years. Positive isolation kits from Invitrogen were used to isolate the CD4+ and CD8+ T cell populations. Library generation was performed with 5' RACE. Sequencer: Illumina HiSeq 2000. Template switching added a universal primer binding site, and the final cDNA carried a unique molecular identifier that allowed TCR cDNA molecules to be counted accurately. Specific primers in the conserved constant-segment region were used to synthesize first-strand cDNA for the TCR alpha and beta chains. To control for contamination, each cDNA library was double barcoded with a SMART-Mk sample barcode plus Illumina barcodes. TruSeq adapter sequences along with Illumina sample barcodes were introduced in two successive PCR steps. TCR alpha and beta cDNA libraries were sequenced on the Illumina HiSeq platform with custom primers. Processing in the source paper ran as follows. Raw reads were processed with MiGEC to extract unique molecular identifiers, and MiXCR was used to determine CDR3 positions. Recombination models were inferred per individual with the repgenHMM and IGoR tools using an EM algorithm. The tcR package in R was used for shared clonotype analysis, with sharing normalized by the product of cloneset sizes. Out-of-frame nonproductive sequences were analyzed to study raw recombination free of thymic and clonal selection effects. TCRdb's own reprocessing of the public reads used fastp at Q25 and MiXCR and kept productive beta chains. Rows merge per CDR3 protein into single entries with the most common DNA and genes. The V and J calls here are based on TCRdb, not the publication. In all, the sample holds about 340,000 distinct CDR3 sequences, and around an eighth of those were seen once. In total, the top ten clones hold about 7% of the sample.

This clonotype was observed many times. The clone's antigen remains unknown. No much larger clonotype is one base removed from it; base qualities were not supplied. The sample also formed part of further work on yellow fever vaccine responses in identical twins. The second investigation adds: According to the authors, the vaccine-induced T cell response in identical twins seemed to be partly convergent and partly specific to each individual. In the study, vaccine-responding T cell clones were precisely tracked in identical twins.

The receptor chain draws on TRBV4-1 and TRBJ2-1, with 10 junctional bases fitting TRBD2. The sequence was collected from a woman between 18 and 30 years old in good health. Material: CD8+ T cells sorted from blood. CDR3 reads: CASSQARGTSDNEQFF. At the DNA level, the sequence is TGCGCCAGCAGCCAAGCGAGGGGGACTAGCGACAATGAGCAGTTCTTC.